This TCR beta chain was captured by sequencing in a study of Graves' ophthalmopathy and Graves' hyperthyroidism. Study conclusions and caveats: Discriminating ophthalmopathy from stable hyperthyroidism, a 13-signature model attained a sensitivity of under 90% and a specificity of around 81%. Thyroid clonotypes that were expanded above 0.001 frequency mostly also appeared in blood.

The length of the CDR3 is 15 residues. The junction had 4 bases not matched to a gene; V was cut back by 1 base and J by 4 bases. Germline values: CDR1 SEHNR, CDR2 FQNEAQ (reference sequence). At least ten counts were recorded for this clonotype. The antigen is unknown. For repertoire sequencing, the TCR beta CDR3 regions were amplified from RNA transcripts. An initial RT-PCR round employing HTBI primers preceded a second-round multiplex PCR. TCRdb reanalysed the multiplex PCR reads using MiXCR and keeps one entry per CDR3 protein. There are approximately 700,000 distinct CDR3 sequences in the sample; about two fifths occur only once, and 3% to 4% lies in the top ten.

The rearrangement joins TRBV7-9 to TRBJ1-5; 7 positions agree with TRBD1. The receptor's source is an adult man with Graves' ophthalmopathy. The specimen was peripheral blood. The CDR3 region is CASSLEGTVNQPQHF. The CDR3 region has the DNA TGTGCCAGCAGCTTAGAGGGGACAGTGAATCAGCCCCAGCATTTT.